This T cell receptor beta chain comes out of a study of T cell responses to AZD1222 COVID-19 vaccine. Method: immunoSEQ multiplex PCR; TCRdb's copy keeps in-frame clones and lacks some. The sample gives roughly 100,000 clones, 80% to 85% of which show up once; about 15% is in the top ten. Whole-study results and caveats: In all cases, repertoires were sampled only after the peak T cell response. Donors were largely white British and mainly female; clonal diversity was possibly underestimated.

With 3 bases clipped from V and 6 bases from J, the junction kept 9 bases outside the gene matches. The germline V gene has CDR1 SGHRS and CDR2 YFSETQ. The CDR3 runs 15 residues. Concerning this clone: Its antigen is still unknown.

This TCR derives from an adult in good health. The chain carries TRBV5-1 and TRBJ1-2; 9 nucleotides line up with TRBD1. Sequences were derived from peripheral blood, sampled on day 0 of AZD1222 vaccination. The chain's CDR3 is CASSSITGGRDGYTF. DNA of the CDR3: TGCGCCAGCAGCTCGATAACAGGGGGCCGGGATGGCTACACCTTC.